Below, one TCR beta chain is given with its context. The antigen remains unidentified. The data originate from a study of cytomegalovirus exposure and HLA in healthy donors. Study-level findings and limits: A later analysis found that most CMV-associated TCR beta chains appeared HLA-restricted.

In the PCR, 60 Vbeta and 13 Jbeta primers were used. Libraries were prepared by immunoSEQ multiplex PCR; TCRdb keeps only in-frame clonotypes and omits some of them. The sample lists more than 75,000 clones; 74% were seen once. Among the donors, all were healthy bone marrow donors. This CDR3 spans 15 amino acids. Germline CDR1 is SGHRS and CDR2 is YFSETQ. After removal of 3 bases from V and 6 bases from J, the junction contained 8 bases not matched to a gene. The chain links TRBV5-1 to TRBJ1-2, with 10 bases that match TRBD1. The sequence was collected from a man in his forties in good health and CMV-seropositive. The sample consisted of PBMCs. The chain's CDR3 is CASSYGTGEFNGYTF. The CDR3 DNA reads TGCGCCAGCAGCTATGGGACAGGGGAATTTAATGGCTACACCTTC.